Presented here are 11 T cell receptor beta chains from one specimen sequenced in a study of T cells in tuberculosis. Using immunoSEQ multiplex PCR, the repertoire was profiled, and TCRdb retains in-frame clones only, with some absent. The profile shows tens of thousands of clones, approximately 85% of them singletons. Time point denoted: new active TB diagnosis, blood taken before or within 7 days of starting treatment. Sequencing was performed on PBMCs, taken at tuberculosis diagnosis. Source of these receptors: an adult with tuberculosis.

This chain connects TRBV19 to TRBJ1-2; 7 bases match TRBD1. The CDR3 runs 13 residues. With 6 bases clipped from V and 7 bases from J, the junction kept 8 bases outside the gene matches. Germline CDR1 is LNHDA and CDR2 is SQIVND (reference sequence). The CDR3 nucleotides read TGTGCCAGTAGCCCCGACAGGGAGGCTGGCTACACCTTC. Its translation: CASSPDREAGYTF.

This sequence joins TRBV4-1 and TRBJ1-1; 7 positions agree with TRBD1. The CDR3 runs to 12 residues. The germline gives CDR1 MGHRA, CDR2 YSYEKL. The J segment lost 4 bases and the V segment lost 10 bases, leaving 6 bases of the junction unmatched. In DNA form, the CDR3 reads TGCGCCACCACCAACAGGGGCACTGAAGCTTTCTTT. This gives the protein CATTNRGTEAFF.

In this sample, this clone turned up a few times. At one boundary the junction diverges from the germline segment, which might be a read error. This chain links TRBV6-4 with TRBJ1-5; perhaps TRBD1 as D (6 bases). CDR1 is MRHNA and CDR2 is SNTAGT in the germline V gene. The CDR3 loop spans 13 amino acids. CDR3 protein: CASGEGGTRPQHF. CDR3 nucleotide sequence: TGTGCCAGCGGTGAGGGGGGAACCCGTCCCCAGCATTTT.

The chain couples TRBV19 to TRBJ2-3; 12 bases align to TRBD2. The CDR3 covers 17 residues. The junction had 10 bases not matched to a gene; V was cut back by 4 bases and J by 5 bases. The germline V gene has CDR1 LNHDA and CDR2 SQIVND (reference sequence). The CDR3 nucleotides read TGTGCCAGTAGTACTCAGGGACTAGCGGGCGGAAGAGATACGCAGTATTTT. Translating it yields CASSTQGLAGGRDTQYF.

The rearrangement links TRBV5-4 to TRBJ1-2, with a tentative D call TRBD1 (5 bases). Germline-derived CDR1 and CDR2 are SGHNT and YYREEE (reference sequence). The CDR3 extends over 13 amino acids. V dropped 4 bases and J dropped 5 bases, with 12 bases sitting between them. CDR3 protein: CASSPRRGYGYTF. The CDR3 DNA reads TGTGCCAGCAGCCCGAGAAGGGGATATGGCTACACCTTC.

The V gene is TRBV7-6, the J gene TRBJ1-2; no firm D call. Germline loops: CDR1 SGHVS, CDR2 FNYEAQ. This CDR3 spans 13 amino acids. V dropped 1 base and J dropped 0 bases, with 3 bases sitting between them. The CDR3: CASSLDSNYGYTF. CDR3 bases: TGTGCCAGCAGCTTAGACTCTAACTATGGCTACACCTTC. The full variable domain, completed using reference TRBV7-6 and TRBJ1-2, is GAGVSQSPRYKVTKRGQDVALRCDPISGHVSLYWYRQALGQGPEFLTYFNYEAQQDKSGLPNDRFSAERPEGSISTLTIQRTEQRDSAMYRCASSLDSNYGYTFGSGTRLTVV.

This clone appeared a few times. The chain uses TRBV7-2 and TRBJ2-2; D not resolved. CDR1 is SGHTA, CDR2 FQGNSA, per germline. V dropped 5 bases and J dropped 6 bases, with 13 bases sitting between them. CDR3 size: 14 residues. CDR3 in DNA: TGTGCCAGCAGCCCACCCCCCCAGGCCGGGGAGCTGTTTTTT. Its translation is CASSPPPQAGELFF.

The sample holds one count of this clone. The gene calls are TRBV9 and TRBJ2-1; tentatively, D is TRBD2 (6 bases). In germline, CDR1 is SGDLS, CDR2 YYNGEE. V lost 3 bases and J 7 bases, leaving 20 bases between the germline ends. The CDR3 loop spans 16 amino acids. The CDR3 sequence is CASSARLEEWKNEQFF. The DNA for the CDR3 is TGTGCCAGCAGCGCCCGACTAGAGGAGTGGAAAAATGAGCAGTTCTTC.

This clone was seen a handful of times. V is TRBV9 and J is TRBJ2-1, with a possible D match to TRBD1 (6 bases). Germline V gene data show CDR1 as SGDLS and CDR2 as YYNGEE. This CDR3 region has 12 residues. V was clipped by 0 bases and J by 13 bases, with 11 bases between them. CDR3 bases: TGTGCCAGCAGCGTAGAACAGGGTAGCCAGTTCTTC. Protein: CASSVEQGSQFF. Filled out from reference TRBV9 and TRBJ2-1, the complete variable domain reads DSGVTQTPKHLITATGQRVTLRCSPRSGDLSVYWYQQSLDQGLQFLIQYYNGEERAKGNILERFSAQQFPDLHSELNLSSLELGDSALYFCASSVEQGSQFFGPGTRLTVL.

In this sample, this clone turned up a few times. CDR3: CASSGERGGSYNEQFF. CDR3 in DNA: TGTGCCAGCAGCGGAGAGCGGGGGGGCTCCTACAATGAGCAGTTCTTC. V is TRBV7-2 and J is TRBJ2-1, with 10 bases lining up with TRBD2. Germline lookup yields CDR1 SGHTA and CDR2 FQGNSA. This CDR3 comprises 16 residues. The V and J ends lost 5 bases and 0 bases, in that order; junction bases with no gene match: 4.

The chain employs TRBV5-6 and TRBJ2-7; D is ambiguous. CDR1 and CDR2 from the germline V gene are SGHDT and YYEEEE. The V end was cut by 0 bases, the J end by 3 bases, with 7 bases between. The length of the CDR3 is 13 residues. The CDR3 nucleotides read TGTGCCAGCAGCTTGGCCGTGAGCTACGAGCAGTACTTC. Translated, it gives CASSLAVSYEQYF.